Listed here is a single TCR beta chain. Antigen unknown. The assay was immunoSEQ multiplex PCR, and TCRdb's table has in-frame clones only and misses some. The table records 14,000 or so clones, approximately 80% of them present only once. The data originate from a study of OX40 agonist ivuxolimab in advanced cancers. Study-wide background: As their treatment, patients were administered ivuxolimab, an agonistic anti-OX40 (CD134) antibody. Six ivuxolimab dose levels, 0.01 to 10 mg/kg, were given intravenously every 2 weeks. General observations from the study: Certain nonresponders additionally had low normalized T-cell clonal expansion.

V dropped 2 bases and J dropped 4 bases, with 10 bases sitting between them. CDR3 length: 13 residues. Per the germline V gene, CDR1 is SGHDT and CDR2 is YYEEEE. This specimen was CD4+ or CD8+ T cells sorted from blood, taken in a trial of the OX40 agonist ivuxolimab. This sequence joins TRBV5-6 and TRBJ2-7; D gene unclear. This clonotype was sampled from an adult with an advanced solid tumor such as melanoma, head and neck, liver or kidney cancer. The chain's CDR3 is CASSFNGLYEQYF. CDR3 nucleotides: TGTGCCAGCAGCTTTAATGGCCTTTACGAGCAGTACTTC.